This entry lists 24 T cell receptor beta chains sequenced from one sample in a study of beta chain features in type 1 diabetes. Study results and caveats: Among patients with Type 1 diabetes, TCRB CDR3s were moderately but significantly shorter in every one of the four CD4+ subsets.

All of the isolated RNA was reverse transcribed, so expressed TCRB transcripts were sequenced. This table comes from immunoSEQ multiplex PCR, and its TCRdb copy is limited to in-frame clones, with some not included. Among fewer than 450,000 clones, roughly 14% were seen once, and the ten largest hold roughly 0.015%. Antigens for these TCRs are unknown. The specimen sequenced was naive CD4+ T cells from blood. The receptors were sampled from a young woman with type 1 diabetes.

The CDR3 region is CASSSTGGGGYTF. The CDR3 DNA reads as TGTGCCAGCAGCTCGACAGGTGGAGGAGGCTACACCTTC. V usage is TRBV7-9 and J usage is TRBJ1-2, with D possibly TRBD1 on 6 matching bases. V dropped 4 bases and J dropped 8 bases, with 14 bases sitting between them. There are 13 residues in the CDR3. Germline V CDR1 and CDR2: SEHNR, FQNEAQ (reference sequence). Full variable domain (rest looked up from reference TRBV7-9 and TRBJ1-2): DTGVSQNPRHKITKRGQNVTFRCDPISEHNRLYWYRQTLGQGPEFLTYFQNEAQLEKSRLLSDRFSAERPKGSFSTLEIQRTEQGDSAMYLCASSSTGGGGYTFGSGTRLTVV.

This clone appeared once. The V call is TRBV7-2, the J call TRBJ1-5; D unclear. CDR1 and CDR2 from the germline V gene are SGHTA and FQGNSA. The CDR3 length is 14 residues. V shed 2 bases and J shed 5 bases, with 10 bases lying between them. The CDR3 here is CASSLLSGDQPQHF. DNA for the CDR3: TGTGCCAGCAGCTTACTATCGGGAGATCAGCCCCAGCATTTT.

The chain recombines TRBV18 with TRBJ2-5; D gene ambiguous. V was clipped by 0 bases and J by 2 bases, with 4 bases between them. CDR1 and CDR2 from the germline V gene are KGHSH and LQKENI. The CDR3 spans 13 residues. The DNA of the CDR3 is TGTGCCAGCTCACCACCCTATCAAGAGACCCAGTACTTC. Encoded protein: CASSPPYQETQYF.

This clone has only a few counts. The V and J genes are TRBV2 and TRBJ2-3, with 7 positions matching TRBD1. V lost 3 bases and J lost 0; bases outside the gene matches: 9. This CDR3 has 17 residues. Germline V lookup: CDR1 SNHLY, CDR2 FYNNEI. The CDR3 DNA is TGTGCCAGCAGTGATCCCGAGGGGGCTTTGAGCACAGATACGCAGTATTTT. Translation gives CASSDPEGALSTDTQYF. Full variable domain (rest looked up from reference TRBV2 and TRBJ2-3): EPEVTQTPSHQVTQMGQEVILRCVPISNHLYFYWYRQILGQKVEFLVSFYNNEISEKSEIFDDQFSVERPDGSNFTLKIRSTKLEDSAMYFCASSDPEGALSTDTQYFGPGTRLTVL.

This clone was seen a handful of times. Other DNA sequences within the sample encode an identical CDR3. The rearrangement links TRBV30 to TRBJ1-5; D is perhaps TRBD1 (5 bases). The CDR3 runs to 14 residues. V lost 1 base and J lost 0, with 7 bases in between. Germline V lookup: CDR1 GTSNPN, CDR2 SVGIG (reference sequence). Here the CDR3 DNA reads TGTGCCTGGAGTGCACAGGTTAGCAATCAGCCCCAGCATTTT. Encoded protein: CAWSAQVSNQPQHF. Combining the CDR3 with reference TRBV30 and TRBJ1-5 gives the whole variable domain SQTIHQWPATLVQPVGSPLSLECTVEGTSNPNLYWYRQAAGRGLQLLFYSVGIGQISSEVPQNLSASRPQDRQFILSSKKLLLSDSGFYLCAWSAQVSNQPQHFGDGTRLSIL.

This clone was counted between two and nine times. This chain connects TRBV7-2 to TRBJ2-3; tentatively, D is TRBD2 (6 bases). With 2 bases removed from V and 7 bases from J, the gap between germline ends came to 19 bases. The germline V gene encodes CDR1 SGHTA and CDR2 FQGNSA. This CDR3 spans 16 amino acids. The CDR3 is CASSLQGLPSSNTQYF. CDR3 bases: TGTGCCAGCAGCTTACAGGGACTTCCCTCATCTAATACGCAGTATTTT.

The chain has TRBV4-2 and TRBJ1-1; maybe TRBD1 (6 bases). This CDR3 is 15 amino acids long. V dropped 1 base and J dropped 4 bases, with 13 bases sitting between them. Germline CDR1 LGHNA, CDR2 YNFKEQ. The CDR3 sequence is CASSQGTVGATEAFF. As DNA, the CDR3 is TGTGCCAGCAGCCAAGGGACGGTGGGGGCCACTGAAGCTTTCTTT.

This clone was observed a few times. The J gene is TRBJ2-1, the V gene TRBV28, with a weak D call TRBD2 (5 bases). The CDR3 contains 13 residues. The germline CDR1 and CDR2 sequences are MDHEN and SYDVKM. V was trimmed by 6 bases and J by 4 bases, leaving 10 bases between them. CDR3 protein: CASRPGLYNEQFF. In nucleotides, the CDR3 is TGTGCCAGCAGGCCGGGATTGTACAATGAGCAGTTCTTC. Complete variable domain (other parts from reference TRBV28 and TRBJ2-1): DVKVTQSSRYLVKRTGEKVFLECVQDMDHENMFWYRQDPGLGLRLIYFSYDVKMKEKGDIPEGYSVSREKKERFSLILESASTNQTSMYLCASRPGLYNEQFFGPGTRLTVL.

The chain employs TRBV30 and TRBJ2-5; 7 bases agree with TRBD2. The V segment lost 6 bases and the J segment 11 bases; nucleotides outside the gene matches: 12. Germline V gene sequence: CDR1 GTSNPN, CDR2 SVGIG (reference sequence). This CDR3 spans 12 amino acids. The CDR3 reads CACLSRAGEQYF. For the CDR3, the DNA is TGTGCCTGCCTCAGCAGGGCGGGGGAGCAGTACTTC.

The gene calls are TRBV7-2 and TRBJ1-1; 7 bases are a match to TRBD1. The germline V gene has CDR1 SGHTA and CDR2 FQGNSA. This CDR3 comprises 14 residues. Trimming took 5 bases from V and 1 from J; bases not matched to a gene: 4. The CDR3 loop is CASSDQGGNTEAFF. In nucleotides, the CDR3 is TGTGCCAGCAGCGATCAGGGGGGGAACACTGAAGCTTTCTTT.

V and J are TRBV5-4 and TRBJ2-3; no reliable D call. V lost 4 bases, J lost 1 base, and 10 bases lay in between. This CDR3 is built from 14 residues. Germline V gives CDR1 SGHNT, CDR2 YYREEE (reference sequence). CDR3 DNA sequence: TGTGCCAGCAGCCTGGCTGCGGGCACAGATACGCAGTATTTT. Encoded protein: CASSLAAGTDTQYF. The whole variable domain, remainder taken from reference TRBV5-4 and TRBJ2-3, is ETGVTQSPTHLIKTRGQQVTLRCSSQSGHNTVSWYQQALGQGPQFIFQYYREEENGRGNFPPRFSGLQFPNYSSELNVNALELDDSALYLCASSLAAGTDTQYFGPGTRLTVL.

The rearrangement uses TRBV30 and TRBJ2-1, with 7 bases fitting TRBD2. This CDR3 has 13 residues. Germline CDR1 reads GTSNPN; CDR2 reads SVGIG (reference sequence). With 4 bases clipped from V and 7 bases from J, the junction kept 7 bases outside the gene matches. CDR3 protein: CAWTRRGGNEQFF. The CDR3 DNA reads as TGTGCCTGGACCCGGCGGGGAGGGAATGAGCAGTTCTTC.

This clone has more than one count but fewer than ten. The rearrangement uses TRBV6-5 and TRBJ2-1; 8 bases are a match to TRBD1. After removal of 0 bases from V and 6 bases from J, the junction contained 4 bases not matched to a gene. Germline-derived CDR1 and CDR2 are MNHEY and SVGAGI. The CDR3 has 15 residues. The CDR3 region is CASSYSGTGFNEQFF. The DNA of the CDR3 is TGTGCCAGCAGTTACTCCGGGACAGGCTTCAATGAGCAGTTCTTC.

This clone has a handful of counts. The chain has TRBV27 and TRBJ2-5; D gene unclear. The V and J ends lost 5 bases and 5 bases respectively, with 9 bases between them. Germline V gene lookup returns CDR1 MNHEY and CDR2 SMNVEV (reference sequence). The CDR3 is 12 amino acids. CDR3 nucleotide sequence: TGTGCCAGCAGTCCCTCTTCGGAGACCCAGTACTTC. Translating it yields CASSPSSETQYF.

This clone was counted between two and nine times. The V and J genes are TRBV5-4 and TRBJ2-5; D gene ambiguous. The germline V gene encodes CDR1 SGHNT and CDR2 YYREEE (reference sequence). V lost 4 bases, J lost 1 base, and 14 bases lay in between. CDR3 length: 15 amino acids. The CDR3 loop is CASSRNNKPQETQYF. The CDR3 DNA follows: TGTGCCAGCAGCCGAAATAATAAGCCCCAAGAGACCCAGTACTTC.

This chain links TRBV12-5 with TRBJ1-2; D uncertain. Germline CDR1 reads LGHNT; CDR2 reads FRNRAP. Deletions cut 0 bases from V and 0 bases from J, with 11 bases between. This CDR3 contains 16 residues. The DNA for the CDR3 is TGTGCTAGTGGTTTGGTATCAGGCACAGCTAACTATGGCTACACCTTC. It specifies CASGLVSGTANYGYTF.

The CDR3 sequence is CASSVSGRHTGELFF. The CDR3 DNA follows: TGTGCCAGCAGCGTTAGCGGGAGACACACCGGGGAGCTGTTTTTT. J is TRBJ2-2 and V is TRBV9; the match to TRBD2 covers 9 bases. The J segment lost 3 bases and the V segment lost 2 bases, leaving 2 bases of the junction unmatched. CDR3 length: 15 amino acids. The germline gives CDR1 SGDLS, CDR2 YYNGEE.

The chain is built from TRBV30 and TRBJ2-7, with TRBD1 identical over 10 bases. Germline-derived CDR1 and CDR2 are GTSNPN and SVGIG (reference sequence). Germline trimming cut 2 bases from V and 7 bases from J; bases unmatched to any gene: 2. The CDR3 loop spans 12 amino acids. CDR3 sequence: CAWSRGQGEQYV. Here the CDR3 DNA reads TGTGCCTGGAGTAGGGGACAGGGGGAGCAGTACGTC.

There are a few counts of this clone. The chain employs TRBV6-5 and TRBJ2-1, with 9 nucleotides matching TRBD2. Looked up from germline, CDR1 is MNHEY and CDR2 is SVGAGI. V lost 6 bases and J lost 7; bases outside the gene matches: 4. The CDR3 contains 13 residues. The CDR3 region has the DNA TGTGCCAGCAGAGTTAGCGGGGGTAATGAGCAGTTCTTC. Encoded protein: CASRVSGGNEQFF.

CDR3 in DNA: TGTGCCAGCAGTCCAACGACAGATAACTATGGCTACACCTTC. Translated: CASSPTTDNYGYTF. The chain couples TRBV9 to TRBJ1-2; D possibly corresponds to TRBD1 (5 bases). Germline lookup yields CDR1 SGDLS and CDR2 YYNGEE. The CDR3 loop spans 14 amino acids. V shed 5 bases and J shed 1 base, with 12 bases lying between them.

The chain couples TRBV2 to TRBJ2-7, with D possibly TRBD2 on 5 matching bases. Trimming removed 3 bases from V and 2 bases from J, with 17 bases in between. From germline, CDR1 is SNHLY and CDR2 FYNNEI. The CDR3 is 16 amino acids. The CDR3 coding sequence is TGTGCCAGCAGTGATGGGGTGAGGTCGGGAACCTACGAGCAGTACGTC. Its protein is CASSDGVRSGTYEQYV.

CDR3 DNA sequence: TGCAGCGAAGGACTAGCGGGCACAGATACGCAGTATTTT. Residues: CSEGLAGTDTQYF. J is TRBJ2-3 and V is TRBV29-1; 10 nucleotides agree with TRBD2. Losses at the gene ends were 7 bases for V and 1 base for J; bases not matched to a gene: 2. The CDR3 has 13 residues. Germline values: CDR1 SQVTM, CDR2 ANQGSEA.

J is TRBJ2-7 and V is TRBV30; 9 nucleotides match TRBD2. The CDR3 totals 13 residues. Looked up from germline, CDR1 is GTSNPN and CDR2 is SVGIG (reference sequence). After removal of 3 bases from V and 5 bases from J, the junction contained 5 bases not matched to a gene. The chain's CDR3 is CAWSASGVHEQYV. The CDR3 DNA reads TGTGCCTGGAGCGCTAGCGGGGTCCACGAGCAGTACGTC.

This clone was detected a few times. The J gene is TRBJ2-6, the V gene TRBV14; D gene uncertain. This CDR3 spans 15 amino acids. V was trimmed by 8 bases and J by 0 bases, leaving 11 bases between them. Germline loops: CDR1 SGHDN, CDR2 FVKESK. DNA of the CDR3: TGTGCCAGCTGCCCTTCTAGCTCTGGGGCCAACGTCCTGACTTTC. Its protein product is CASCPSSSGANVLTF.